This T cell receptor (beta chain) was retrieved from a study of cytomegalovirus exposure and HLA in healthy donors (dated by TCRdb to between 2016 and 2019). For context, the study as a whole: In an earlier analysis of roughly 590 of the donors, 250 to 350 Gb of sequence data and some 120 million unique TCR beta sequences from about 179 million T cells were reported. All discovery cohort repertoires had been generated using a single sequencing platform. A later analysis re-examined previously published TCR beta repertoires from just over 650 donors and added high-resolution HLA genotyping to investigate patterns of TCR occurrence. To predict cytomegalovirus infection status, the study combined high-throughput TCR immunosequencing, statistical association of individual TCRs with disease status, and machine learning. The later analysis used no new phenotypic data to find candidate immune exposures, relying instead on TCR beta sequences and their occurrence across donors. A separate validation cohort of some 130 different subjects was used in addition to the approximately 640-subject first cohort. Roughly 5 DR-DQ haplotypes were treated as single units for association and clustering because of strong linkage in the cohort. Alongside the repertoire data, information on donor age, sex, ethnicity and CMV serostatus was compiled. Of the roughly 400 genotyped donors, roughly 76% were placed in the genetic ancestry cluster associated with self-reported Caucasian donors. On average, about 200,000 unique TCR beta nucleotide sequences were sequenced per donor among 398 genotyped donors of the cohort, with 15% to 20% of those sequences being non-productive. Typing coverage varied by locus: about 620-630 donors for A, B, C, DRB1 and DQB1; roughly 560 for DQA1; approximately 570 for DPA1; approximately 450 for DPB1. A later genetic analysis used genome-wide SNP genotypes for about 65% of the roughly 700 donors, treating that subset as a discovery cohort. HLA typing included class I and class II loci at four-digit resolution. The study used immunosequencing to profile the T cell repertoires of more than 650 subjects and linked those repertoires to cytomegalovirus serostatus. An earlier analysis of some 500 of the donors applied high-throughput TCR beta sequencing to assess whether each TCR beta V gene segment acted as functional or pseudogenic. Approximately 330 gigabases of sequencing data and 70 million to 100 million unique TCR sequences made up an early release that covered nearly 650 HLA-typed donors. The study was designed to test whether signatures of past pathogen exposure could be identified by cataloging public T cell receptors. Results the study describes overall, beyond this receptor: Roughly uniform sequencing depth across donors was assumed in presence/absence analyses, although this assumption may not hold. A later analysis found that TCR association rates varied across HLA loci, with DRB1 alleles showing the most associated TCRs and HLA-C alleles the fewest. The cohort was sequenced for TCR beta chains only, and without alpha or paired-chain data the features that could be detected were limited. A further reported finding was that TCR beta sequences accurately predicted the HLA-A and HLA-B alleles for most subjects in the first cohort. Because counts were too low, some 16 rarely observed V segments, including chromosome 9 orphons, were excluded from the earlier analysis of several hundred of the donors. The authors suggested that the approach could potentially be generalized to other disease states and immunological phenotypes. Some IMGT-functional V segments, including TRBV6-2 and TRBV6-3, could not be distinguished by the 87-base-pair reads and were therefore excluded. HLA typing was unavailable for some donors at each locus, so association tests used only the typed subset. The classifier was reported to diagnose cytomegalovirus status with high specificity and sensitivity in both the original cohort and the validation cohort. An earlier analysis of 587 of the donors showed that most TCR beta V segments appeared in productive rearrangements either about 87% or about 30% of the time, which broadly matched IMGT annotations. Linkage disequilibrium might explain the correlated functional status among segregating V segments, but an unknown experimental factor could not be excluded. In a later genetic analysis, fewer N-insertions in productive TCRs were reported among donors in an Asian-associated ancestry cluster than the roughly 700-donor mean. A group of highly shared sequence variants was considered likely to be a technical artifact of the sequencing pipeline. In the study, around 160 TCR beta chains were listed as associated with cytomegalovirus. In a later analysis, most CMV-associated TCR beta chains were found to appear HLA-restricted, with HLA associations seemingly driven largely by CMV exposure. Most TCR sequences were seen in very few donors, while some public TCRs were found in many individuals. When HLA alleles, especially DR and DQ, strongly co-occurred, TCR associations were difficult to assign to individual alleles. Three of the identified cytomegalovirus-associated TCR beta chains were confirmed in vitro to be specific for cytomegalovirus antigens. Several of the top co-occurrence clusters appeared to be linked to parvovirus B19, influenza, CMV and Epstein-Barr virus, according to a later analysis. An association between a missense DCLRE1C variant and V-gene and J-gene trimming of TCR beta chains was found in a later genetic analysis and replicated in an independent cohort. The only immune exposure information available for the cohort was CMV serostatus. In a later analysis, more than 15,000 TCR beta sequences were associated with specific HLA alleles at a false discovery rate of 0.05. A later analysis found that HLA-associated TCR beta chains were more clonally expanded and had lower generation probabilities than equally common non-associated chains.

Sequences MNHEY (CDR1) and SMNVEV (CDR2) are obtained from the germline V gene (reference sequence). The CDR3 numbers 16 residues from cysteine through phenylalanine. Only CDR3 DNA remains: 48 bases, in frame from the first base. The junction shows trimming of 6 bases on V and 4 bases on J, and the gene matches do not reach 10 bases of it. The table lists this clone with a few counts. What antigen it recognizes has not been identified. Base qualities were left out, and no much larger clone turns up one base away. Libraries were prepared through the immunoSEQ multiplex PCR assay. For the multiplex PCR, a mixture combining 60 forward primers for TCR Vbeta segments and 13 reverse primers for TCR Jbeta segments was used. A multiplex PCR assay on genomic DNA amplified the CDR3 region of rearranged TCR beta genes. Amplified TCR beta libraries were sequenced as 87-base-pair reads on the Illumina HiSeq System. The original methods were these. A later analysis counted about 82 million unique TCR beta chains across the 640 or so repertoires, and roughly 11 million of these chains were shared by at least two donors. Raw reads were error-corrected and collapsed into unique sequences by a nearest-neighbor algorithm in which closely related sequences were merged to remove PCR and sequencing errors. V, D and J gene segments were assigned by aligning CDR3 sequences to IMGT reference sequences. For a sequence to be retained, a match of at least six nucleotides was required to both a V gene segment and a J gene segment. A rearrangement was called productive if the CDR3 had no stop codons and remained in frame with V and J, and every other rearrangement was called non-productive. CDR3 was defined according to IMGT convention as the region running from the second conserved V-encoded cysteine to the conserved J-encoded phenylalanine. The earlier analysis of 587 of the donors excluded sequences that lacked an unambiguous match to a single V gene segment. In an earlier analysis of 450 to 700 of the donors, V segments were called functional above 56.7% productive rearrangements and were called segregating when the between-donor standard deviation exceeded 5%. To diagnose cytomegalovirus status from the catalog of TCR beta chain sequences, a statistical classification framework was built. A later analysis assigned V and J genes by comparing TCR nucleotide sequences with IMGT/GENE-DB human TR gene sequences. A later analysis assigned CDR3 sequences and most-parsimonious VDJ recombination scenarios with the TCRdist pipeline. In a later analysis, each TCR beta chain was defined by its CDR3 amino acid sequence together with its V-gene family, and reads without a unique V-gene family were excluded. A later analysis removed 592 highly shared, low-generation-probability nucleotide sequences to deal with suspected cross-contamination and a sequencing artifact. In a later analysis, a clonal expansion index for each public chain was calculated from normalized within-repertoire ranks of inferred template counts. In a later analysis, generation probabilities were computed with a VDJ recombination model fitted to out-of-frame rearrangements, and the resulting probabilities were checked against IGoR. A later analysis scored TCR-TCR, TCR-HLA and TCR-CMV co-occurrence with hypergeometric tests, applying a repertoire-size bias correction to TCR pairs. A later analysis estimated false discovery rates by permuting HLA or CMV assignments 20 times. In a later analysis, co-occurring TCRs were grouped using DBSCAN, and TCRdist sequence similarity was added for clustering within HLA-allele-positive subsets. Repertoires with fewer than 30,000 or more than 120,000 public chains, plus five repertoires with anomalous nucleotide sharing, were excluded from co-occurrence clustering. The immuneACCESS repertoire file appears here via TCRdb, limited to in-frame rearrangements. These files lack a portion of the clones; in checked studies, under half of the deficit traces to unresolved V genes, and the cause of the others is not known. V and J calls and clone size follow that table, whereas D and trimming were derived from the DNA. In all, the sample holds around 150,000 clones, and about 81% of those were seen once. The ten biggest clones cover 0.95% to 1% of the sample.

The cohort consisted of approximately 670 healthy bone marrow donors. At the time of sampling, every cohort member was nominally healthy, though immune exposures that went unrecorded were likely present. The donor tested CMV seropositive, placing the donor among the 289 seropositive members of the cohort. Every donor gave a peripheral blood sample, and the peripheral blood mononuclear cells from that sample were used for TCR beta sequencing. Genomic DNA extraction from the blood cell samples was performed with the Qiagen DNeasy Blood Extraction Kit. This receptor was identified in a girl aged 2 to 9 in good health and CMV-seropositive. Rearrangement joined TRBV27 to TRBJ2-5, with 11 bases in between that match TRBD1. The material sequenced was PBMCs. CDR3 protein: CASSPFPGQGGETQYF. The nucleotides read TGTGCCAGCAGCCCATTCCCGGGACAGGGGGGAGAGACCCAGTACTTC.